This T cell receptor beta chain was observed in a study of cytomegalovirus exposure and HLA in healthy donors. Researchers ran the PCR with 60 Vbeta and 13 Jbeta primers. Some clones are missing from TCRdb's copy, which holds only in-frame ones; the method was immunoSEQ multiplex PCR. Listed are about 160,000 clones; roughly 1.9% falls within the top ten. Regarding the study as a whole: V segments that were indistinguishable, TRBV6-2 and TRBV6-3 among them, were omitted from analysis.

The donors (healthy individuals) were bone marrow donors. The CDR3 runs 14 residues. The germline CDR1 and CDR2 sequences are MNHEY and SMNVEV (reference sequence). V was pared by 3 bases and J by 8 bases, with 7 bases of the junction left unmatched. Concerning this clone: What it recognizes is unknown.

V usage is TRBV27 and J usage is TRBJ2-1, with 7 bases fitting TRBD2. The source material was PBMCs. The clonotype comes from a man aged 25 to 40 in good health and CMV-seronegative. The CDR3: CASSLAGVPDEQFF. As DNA, the CDR3 is TGTGCCAGCAGTTTGGCGGGAGTACCGGATGAGCAGTTCTTC.